Given below is one T cell receptor (beta chain) in context. The V and J ends lost 8 bases and 2 bases respectively, with 27 bases between them. Germline V gives CDR1 LGHNA, CDR2 YNFKEQ. The CDR3 loop spans 18 amino acids. These data originate in a study of metastatic and nonmetastatic thyroid tumors. All patients were treatment-naive before thyroid surgery. Original data processing: Built for papillary thyroid cancer, a distant-metastasis classifier drew on CDR3 differences across clinicopathological groups. TCRdb re-called clones from the PCR reads using MiXCR. These V and J calls are TCRdb output, not the study's own analysis. Among about 26,000 clones listed, approximately 24% were seen once.

This clonotype originated in a female donor with papillary thyroid cancer or a benign thyroid nodule (not recorded which). Some clones in this sample may be carry-over from other donors' samples. The chain has TRBV4-2 and TRBJ1-1; a weak D match, TRBD1 (6 bases). Sample: blood. The chain's CDR3 is CASSGDSVQGYGNTEAFF. For the CDR3, the DNA is TGTGCCAGCTCTGGGGACTCGGTTCAGGGGTATGGTAACACTGAAGCTTTCTTT.